This TCR beta chain was sequenced for a study of blood T cell repertoires in COVID-19. Each recovered donor of Cohort 3 presented with two negative PCRs, clearance, or symptom resolution. Per the study methods: Amplification with reference gene primers provided the estimates of nucleated cell counts. Data came from immunoSEQ multiplex PCR; TCRdb stores just in-frame clones and leaves some out. That table is the source of V, J and clone size, and D and trimming were worked out from the DNA. The table has 210,000 or so clones, under 85% seen once. V lost 2 bases, J lost 4 bases, and 11 bases stayed unmatched. Germline CDR1 is LNHDA and CDR2 is SQIVND (reference sequence). The CDR3 runs 17 residues.

The genes are TRBV19 and TRBJ1-1, with 9 bases aligning to TRBD1. The receptor comes from a man between 60 and 75 years old who had recovered from COVID-19. The sequencing sample was made of PBMCs or T cells enriched from blood (not recorded which). CDR3 in DNA: TGTGCCAGTAGTATACCAAGGACAGGGGACGAGGGCACTGAAGCTTTCTTT. Its protein product is CASSIPRTGDEGTEAFF.